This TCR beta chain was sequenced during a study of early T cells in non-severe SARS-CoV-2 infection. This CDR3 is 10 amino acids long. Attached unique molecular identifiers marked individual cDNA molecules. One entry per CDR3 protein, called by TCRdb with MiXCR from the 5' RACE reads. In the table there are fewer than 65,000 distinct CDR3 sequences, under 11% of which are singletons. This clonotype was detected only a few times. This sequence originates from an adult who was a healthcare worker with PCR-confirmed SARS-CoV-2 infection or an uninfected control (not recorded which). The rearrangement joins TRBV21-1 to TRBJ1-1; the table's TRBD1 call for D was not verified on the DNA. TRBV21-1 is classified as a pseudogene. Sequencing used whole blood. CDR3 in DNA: TGTGCCAGCAAGGTGGGGGAGGCTTTCTTT. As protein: CASKVGEAFF.